This T cell receptor beta chain was captured by sequencing in a study of T cell responses to AZD1222 COVID-19 vaccine. Study outcomes and limitations: Repertoire sampling happened only post peak T cell response. CD4 TCRs associated with vaccination spanned spike, dominating at 160-218 and 743-854.

This CDR3 is built from 14 residues. V dropped 0 bases and J dropped 9 bases, with 14 bases sitting between them. The germline gives CDR1 SGDLS, CDR2 YYNGEE. Assay used: immunoSEQ multiplex PCR; TCRdb lists only in-frame clones, some missing. The sample shows about 110,000 clones, 70% to 90% of them seen only once. Regarding this clone: What it recognizes is unknown.

The clonotype comes from an adult in good health. The sequencing here drew on peripheral blood, taken on day 0 of AZD1222 vaccination. The chain employs TRBV9 and TRBJ2-3; tentatively, D is TRBD1 or TRBD2 (6 bases each). This chain's CDR3 is CASSVGGRDSTQYF. CDR3 sequence (DNA): TGTGCCAGCAGCGTAGGGGGGCGGGACTCCACGCAGTATTTT.